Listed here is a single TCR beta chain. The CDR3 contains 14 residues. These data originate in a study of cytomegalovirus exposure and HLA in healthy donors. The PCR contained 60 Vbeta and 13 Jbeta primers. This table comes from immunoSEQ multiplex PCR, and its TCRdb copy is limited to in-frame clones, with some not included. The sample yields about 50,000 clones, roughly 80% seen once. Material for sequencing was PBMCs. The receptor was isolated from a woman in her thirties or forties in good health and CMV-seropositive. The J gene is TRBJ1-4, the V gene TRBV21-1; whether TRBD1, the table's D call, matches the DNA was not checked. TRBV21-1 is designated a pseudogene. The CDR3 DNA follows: TGTGCCAGCAGCTTTTCCGGGACATATGAAAAACTGTTTTTT. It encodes CASSFSGTYEKLFF.